This passage covers 18 T cell receptor beta chains from one sample sequenced in a study of T cell responses to AZD1222 COVID-19 vaccine. Produced via immunoSEQ multiplex PCR; TCRdb's table is partial and in-frame only. Among 98,000 or so clones listed, approximately 88% were seen once. The sample consisted of peripheral blood, taken on day 0 of AZD1222 vaccination. Source of these receptors: an adult in good health.

The chain employs TRBV29-1 and TRBJ1-1, with no clear D. Germline values: CDR1 SQVTM, CDR2 ANQGSEA. The CDR3 covers 10 residues. V lost 6 bases and J 8 bases, leaving 10 bases between the germline ends. The CDR3 nucleotides are TGCAGCGTACTGGACTGGGAAGCTTTCTTT. Translation: CSVLDWEAFF.

By share of the sample, this clone is medium-sized. The chain links TRBV3-1 (or the pseudogene TRBV3-2) to TRBJ2-1; tentatively, D is TRBD2 (7 bases). The germline CDR1 and CDR2 sequences are LGHDT and YNNKEL (reference sequence). The CDR3 has 18 residues. V gave up 0 bases and J gave up 10 bases, with 25 bases separating them. The CDR3 here is CASSQDPVGEGVANEQFF. In DNA form, the CDR3 reads TGTGCCAGCAGCCAAGATCCCGTCGGGGAGGGGGTGGCAAACGAGCAGTTCTTC.

The V and J genes are TRBV20-1 and TRBJ2-2; D unresolved. Trimming left V 7 bases short and J 4 bases short, with 4 bases between. The CDR3 loop spans 10 amino acids. Per the germline V gene, CDR1 is DFQATT and CDR2 is SNEGSKA (reference sequence). CDR3: CSVGTGELFF. CDR3 coding DNA: TGCAGTGTAGGCACCGGGGAGCTGTTTTTT.

The rearrangement joins TRBV18 to TRBJ2-2; no clear D. With 2 bases removed from V and 4 bases from J, the gap between germline ends came to 2 bases. This CDR3 is 12 amino acids long. Germline V lookup: CDR1 KGHSH, CDR2 LQKENI. CDR3: CASSPSTGELFF. CDR3 DNA: TGTGCCAGCTCACCAAGCACCGGGGAGCTGTTTTTT.

This clone was observed a handful of times. This rearrangement joins TRBV9 to TRBJ1-1, with D uncertain. The ends were cut back, 1 base at V and 4 bases at J, with 14 bases in the middle. Germline CDR1 reads SGDLS; CDR2 reads YYNGEE. This CDR3 is built from 15 residues. CDR3 amino acids: CASSVSSWKSTEAFF. Written as DNA, the CDR3 is TGTGCCAGCAGCGTATCGTCGTGGAAATCCACTGAAGCTTTCTTT.

The rearrangement joins TRBV5-1 to TRBJ2-5; D is unresolved. This CDR3 comprises 16 residues. The germline V gene encodes CDR1 SGHRS and CDR2 YFSETQ. Trimming shortened V by 4 bases and J by 2 bases, and 18 bases separated the two germline ends. The CDR3 region is CASSLIVHGAQETQYF. As DNA, the CDR3 is TGCGCCAGCAGCCTGATTGTGCACGGCGCACAAGAGACCCAGTACTTC.

The CDR3 DNA sequence: TGTGCCAGTGCCCCAGGTGTCCTCTATGGCTACACCTTC. Its translation: CASAPGVLYGYTF. This chain joins TRBV19 and TRBJ1-2; D not certain. There are 13 residues in the CDR3. Germline-derived CDR1 and CDR2 are LNHDA and SQIVND (reference sequence). Trimming cost V 8 bases and J 4 bases, with 14 bases left between them.

The gene calls are TRBV27 and TRBJ2-1, with TRBD2 matching over 12 bases. The germline V gene encodes CDR1 MNHEY and CDR2 SMNVEV (reference sequence). V shed 5 bases, J shed 7 bases, and the junction held 15 bases outside the gene matches. The CDR3 totals 18 residues. CDR3 in DNA: TGTGCCAGCAGTCCGAGACTCGTCGAACTAGCGGGGGGAAATGAGCAGTTCTTC. Protein sequence: CASSPRLVELAGGNEQFF.

The chain combines TRBV3-1 (or the pseudogene TRBV3-2) with TRBJ1-3, with D possibly being TRBD1 (5 bases). V was cut by 4 bases and J by 4 bases, with 26 bases left in between. Germline CDR1 and CDR2: LGHDT and YNNKEL (reference sequence). CDR3 length equals 19 residues. CDR3 in amino acids: CASSLRSPMPGLLGNTIYF. DNA for the CDR3: TGTGCCAGCAGCCTCAGGTCGCCAATGCCGGGGCTATTAGGAAACACCATATATTTT.

CDR3 in amino acids: CASSPRGGATLSGNTIYF. The CDR3 DNA reads as TGTGCCAGCTCACCTCGTGGGGGGGCGACACTCTCTGGAAACACCATATATTTT. The rearrangement links TRBV18 to TRBJ1-3; a weak D match, TRBD1 (6 bases). CDR3 size: 18 residues. V lost 3 bases and J 0 bases, leaving 18 bases between the germline ends. CDR1 KGHSH and CDR2 LQKENI come from the germline V gene.

The chain has TRBV6-5 and TRBJ2-7; D is unresolved. CDR3 length: 15 amino acids. The V end was cut by 0 bases, the J end by 7 bases, with 16 bases between. Germline loops: CDR1 MNHEY, CDR2 SVGAGI. CDR3 DNA sequence: TGTGCCAGCAGTTACTCGATCCCGCCCGGACCAGAGCAGTACTTC. Its translation: CASSYSIPPGPEQYF.

This chain joins TRBV19 and TRBJ2-7; D is ambiguous. The CDR3 length is 13 residues. Looked up from germline, CDR1 is LNHDA and CDR2 is SQIVND (reference sequence). The V gene lost 0 bases and the J gene lost 3 bases, with 6 bases spanning the gap. CDR3 in amino acids: CASSIDNNYEQYF. The CDR3 coding sequence is TGTGCCAGTAGTATAGACAACAACTACGAGCAGTACTTC.

CDR3 in DNA: TGTGCCAGCAGTTTAGGACAGGGTACAGGTGGCTACACCTTC. This sequence encodes CASSLGQGTGGYTF. The V call is TRBV27, the J call TRBJ1-2; 8 positions agree with TRBD1. Germline CDR1 and CDR2: MNHEY and SMNVEV (reference sequence). V lost 2 bases and J lost 7; bases outside the gene matches: 6. CDR3 length equals 14 residues.

V gene TRBV7-2 combines with J gene TRBJ1-2, with TRBD1 identical over 11 bases. Per germline, CDR1 SGHTA and CDR2 FQGNSA. With V trimmed by 5 bases and J by 3 bases, 5 bases remained unmatched. This CDR3 region has 15 residues. CDR3 DNA sequence: TGTGCCAGCAGCCCGAGGACAGGGGGCTACTATGGCTACACCTTC. Its translation: CASSPRTGGYYGYTF.

J is TRBJ1-3 and V is TRBV19; D unclear. The V gene lost 7 bases and the J gene lost 0 bases, with 13 bases spanning the gap. Per germline, CDR1 LNHDA and CDR2 SQIVND (reference sequence). The CDR3 spans 15 residues. Here the CDR3 reads CASTLGRSSGNTIYF. As DNA, the CDR3 is TGTGCCAGTACGTTGGGTCGGAGCTCTGGAAACACCATATATTTT.

In the case of this clone: One end of the junction is discordant with germline, which a read error may explain. The chain links TRBV6-5 to TRBJ1-2; D uncertain. From germline, CDR1 is MNHEY and CDR2 SVGAGI. CDR3 length: 13 residues. The CDR3 nucleotides are TGTGCCAGCAGTAACTCTAGGGACTATGGCTACACCTTC. Translating gives CASSNSRDYGYTF.

The genes are TRBV10-3 and TRBJ1-1; the D gene is possibly TRBD1 (5 bases). Germline V CDR1 and CDR2: ENHRY, SYGVKD. This CDR3 has 13 residues. V was trimmed by 6 bases and J by 0 bases, leaving 8 bases between them. DNA of the CDR3: TGTGCCATCAGACCGACAGTGAACACTGAAGCTTTCTTT. This translates into CAIRPTVNTEAFF.

The V gene is TRBV6-5, the J gene TRBJ1-2; D is perhaps TRBD1 (5 bases). CDR3 length equals 15 residues. Germline loops: CDR1 MNHEY, CDR2 SVGAGI. With 7 bases removed from V and 3 bases from J, the gap between germline ends came to 18 bases. CDR3 coding DNA: TGTGCCAGCATGGGGACCCCCGGACCTGACTATGGCTACACCTTC. It yields the protein CASMGTPGPDYGYTF.